This TCR beta chain was documented in a study of PD-1 blockade in mismatch repair-deficient tumors. The study, taken as a whole, reports: After pembrolizumab, tumor-resident clones rose rapidly, then generally contracted before radiologic responses.

The CDR3 loop spans 13 amino acids. Trimming took 5 bases from V and 2 from J; bases not matched to a gene: 2. In germline, CDR1 is MDHEN, CDR2 SYDVKM. Turning to this clone: Antigen: not known.

Time point given: roughly ten-day in vitro stimulation with candidate neoantigen peptide 6. Mismatch repair deficiency was confirmed in all patients, by PCR or immunohistochemistry. The TCR-sequenced patients were three responders to pembrolizumab. Cells were stimulated around 9 days with each of roughly seven ELISpot-reactive neoantigens. Some clones are missing from TCRdb's copy, which holds only in-frame ones; the method was immunoSEQ multiplex PCR. The sample lists roughly 14,000 clones; around 83% were seen once. This TCR came from an adult with mismatch repair-deficient cancer. The specimen was cells cultured in vitro, collected from a patient treated with pembrolizumab. The genes are TRBV28 and TRBJ2-7, with 8 nucleotides matching TRBD1. CDR3 in DNA: TGTGCCAGCAGTGGGACAGGTCCCTACGAGCAGTACTTC. It translates to CASSGTGPYEQYF. Full variable domain (missing parts from reference TRBV28 and TRBJ2-7): DVKVTQSSRYLVKRTGEKVFLECVQDMDHENMFWYRQDPGLGLRLIYFSYDVKMKEKGDIPEGYSVSREKKERFSLILESASTNQTSMYLCASSGTGPYEQYFGPGTRLTVT.